Listed here are 7 T cell receptor beta chains from one sample, sequenced in a study of cytomegalovirus exposure and HLA in healthy donors. PCR amplification relied on 60 Vbeta primers (plus 13 Jbeta primers). Clones were read by immunoSEQ multiplex PCR, and TCRdb kept only the in-frame ones, dropping some. Among some 130,000 clones listed, over 70% were seen once. The specimen was PBMCs. The origin of the receptors is a man aged 25-40 years in good health and CMV-seronegative.

The V call is TRBV7-2, the J call TRBJ1-2; the match to TRBD1 covers 7 bases. Germline CDR1 SGHTA, CDR2 FQGNSA. The junction had 3 bases not matched to a gene; V was cut back by 4 bases and J by 4 bases. The CDR3 is 13 residues long. Written as DNA, the CDR3 is TGTGCCAGCAGCTCGGGACAGTTCTATGGCTACACCTTC. It encodes CASSSGQFYGYTF.

This chain links TRBV6-6 with TRBJ2-1, with 7 positions matching TRBD2. V shed 1 base, J shed 8 bases, and the junction held 5 bases outside the gene matches. Germline lookup yields CDR1 MNHNY and CDR2 SVGAGI (reference sequence). The CDR3 contains 14 residues. CDR3 protein: CASSYFGLGDEQFF. In DNA form, the CDR3 reads TGTGCCAGCAGTTACTTCGGACTAGGAGATGAGCAGTTCTTC.

The rearrangement joins TRBV9 to TRBJ1-1; D is unresolved. Germline V gene sequence: CDR1 SGDLS, CDR2 YYNGEE. This CDR3 region has 11 residues. The ends were cut back, 7 bases at V and 7 bases at J, with 11 bases in the middle. CDR3 residues: CASGDPGEAFF. For the CDR3, the DNA is TGTGCCAGCGGCGATCCCGGTGAAGCTTTCTTT.

This rearrangement joins TRBV6-5 to TRBJ2-7, with 10 bases fitting TRBD2. The length of the CDR3 is 16 residues. Trimming took 4 bases from V and 2 from J; bases not matched to a gene: 8. Germline V gene sequence: CDR1 MNHEY, CDR2 SVGAGI. CDR3 amino acids: CASSSDTSGKAYEQYF. CDR3 coding DNA: TGTGCCAGCAGTTCGGATACTAGCGGGAAGGCCTACGAGCAGTACTTC.

This chain links TRBV5-1 with TRBJ2-5; tentative D call: TRBD2 (6 bases). This CDR3 is built from 16 residues. Germline V CDR1 and CDR2: SGHRS, YFSETQ. V lost 1 base and J 5 bases, leaving 18 bases between the germline ends. CDR3 DNA sequence: TGCGCCAGCAGCTTGAGCGGGCAGGCGTTTGGGGAGACCCAGTACTTC. Protein product: CASSLSGQAFGETQYF.

This chain links TRBV23-1 with TRBJ1-1; 8 nucleotides match TRBD1. TRBV23-1 is labeled an ORF, and its function is uncertain. The CDR3 spans 16 residues. V was pared by 0 bases and J by 4 bases, with 7 bases of the junction left unmatched. CDR3 residues: CASSQSGGTGGTEAFF. DNA of the CDR3: TGCGCCAGCAGTCAATCGGGAGGGACAGGCGGCACTGAAGCTTTCTTT.

This sequence joins TRBV4-1 and TRBJ1-2; 8 nucleotides line up with TRBD1. CDR1 and CDR2 (germline): MGHRA, YSYEKL. The CDR3 sequence is 14 residues long. V dropped 1 base and J dropped 6; count of bases not matched to a gene: 4. CDR3 region: CASSQGTGGDGYTF. In nucleotides, the CDR3 is TGCGCCAGCAGCCAAGGAACAGGGGGAGATGGCTACACCTTC.